The 23 T cell receptor beta chains below all came from one sample that was sequenced in a study of T cell repertoires in cytomegalovirus infection. What these receptors recognize is not known. TCRdb called the reads again in MiXCR, with one record for every CDR3 protein. This repertoire shows hundreds of thousands of distinct CDR3 sequences, roughly a third found once; its top ten account for roughly 17%. Sequencing used cultured PBMCs, obtained from culture after CMV antigen stimulation. These receptors came from a human donor in good health (CMV status not recorded). Some clones in this sample may be carry-over from other donors' samples.

The gene calls are TRBV5-1 and TRBJ1-3; D gene unclear. This CDR3 region has 15 residues. Between the trimmed V and J ends, which lost 0 bases and 0 bases, there was a span of 7 bases. From germline, CDR1 is SGHRS and CDR2 YFSETQ. This CDR3 reads CASSLDGFSGNTIYF. The CDR3 DNA reads TGCGCCAGCAGCTTGGACGGTTTCTCTGGAAACACCATATATTTT.

This clonotype has just a few counts. The V gene is TRBV6-2 or TRBV6-3, the J gene TRBJ1-5, with a tentative D call TRBD1 (6 bases). CDR1 is MNHEY and CDR2 is SVGEGT in the germline V gene. This CDR3 has 15 residues. With 5 bases removed from V and 3 bases from J, the gap between germline ends came to 14 bases. CDR3 sequence (DNA): TGTGCCAGCAGTCAAGAGGGGGTCCCCAATCAGCCCCAGCATTTT. Translating gives CASSQEGVPNQPQHF.

The sample holds a few counts of this clonotype. The V gene is TRBV20-1, the J gene TRBJ1-3, with TRBD1 matching over 8 bases. The CDR3 sequence is 15 residues long. Germline CDR1 and CDR2: DFQATT and SNEGSKA (reference sequence). V shed 0 bases and J 7 bases; nucleotides not matched to a gene: 8. This CDR3 reads CSARDRDRGGNTIYF. CDR3 in DNA: TGCAGTGCTAGAGATCGAGACAGGGGCGGCAACACCATATATTTT.

This clonotype was seen many times. The chain couples TRBV2 to TRBJ2-4; no clear D gene. V was cut by 7 bases and J by 7 bases, with 14 bases left in between. The CDR3 length is 13 residues. Germline CDR1 and CDR2: SNHLY and FYNNEI. The CDR3 bases are TGTGCCAGCACATCAGCATTTCGGAACATTCAGTACTTC. It yields the protein CASTSAFRNIQYF.

A few counts support this clonotype. The CDR3 region is CASSQVGPLLYEQYF. DNA for the CDR3: TGCGCCAGCAGCCAAGTTGGCCCCCTCCTCTACGAGCAGTACTTC. The chain couples TRBV4-1 to TRBJ2-7; D gene ambiguous. The CDR3 contains 15 residues. Germline loops: CDR1 MGHRA, CDR2 YSYEKL. Trimming left V 1 base short and J 3 bases short, with 13 bases between.

The rearrangement joins TRBV7-2 to TRBJ1-4; D ambiguous. The V end lost 3 bases, the J end lost 4 bases, and 6 bases lay between the germline ends. Germline CDR1 reads SGHTA; CDR2 reads FQGNSA. The CDR3 extends over 13 amino acids. This CDR3 is CASSFTGNEKLFF. Here the CDR3 DNA reads TGTGCCAGCAGCTTCACGGGTAATGAAAAACTGTTTTTT.

In this sample, this clonotype turned up a few times. The chain has TRBV7-9 and TRBJ2-3; 10 bases align to TRBD2. The CDR3 extends over 17 amino acids. Germline V gene lookup returns CDR1 SEHNR and CDR2 FQNEAQ (reference sequence). Losses at the gene ends were 7 bases for V and 2 bases for J; bases not matched to a gene: 12. The CDR3 is CASILFPLAGVTDTQYF. The CDR3 nucleotides read TGTGCCAGCATCCTTTTCCCCCTAGCGGGGGTCACAGATACGCAGTATTTT.

A few counts support this clonotype. V gene TRBV4-1 combines with J gene TRBJ1-2, with 9 nucleotides matching TRBD1. The germline CDR1 and CDR2 sequences are MGHRA and YSYEKL. The CDR3 length is 15 residues. Germline trimming cut 2 bases from V and 6 bases from J; bases unmatched to any gene: 7. The CDR3 coding sequence is TGCGCCAGCAGCCAACCGGGACAGGGAGTCGATGGCTACACCTTC. Protein: CASSQPGQGVDGYTF.

V usage is TRBV19 and J usage is TRBJ2-5, with a weak D call TRBD2 (6 bases). From germline, CDR1 is LNHDA and CDR2 SQIVND (reference sequence). This CDR3 comprises 13 residues. Trimming took 4 bases from V and 0 from J, leaving 6 bases between them. The CDR3: CASSRTNQETQYF. CDR3 nucleotide sequence: TGTGCCAGTAGTAGGACTAACCAAGAGACCCAGTACTTC.

The chain joins TRBV7-6 to TRBJ2-3; D gene ambiguous. The germline V gene has CDR1 SGHVS and CDR2 FNYEAQ. V dropped 4 bases and J dropped 1 base, with 6 bases sitting between them. The CDR3 spans 13 residues. The CDR3 DNA is TGTGCCAGCAGCTCAGACGGCACAGATACGCAGTATTTT. The encoded protein is CASSSDGTDTQYF.

This clonotype was recorded many times. CDR3 nucleotide sequence: TGTGCCAGCAGCGCCCAGGCAGGTTCTGGAAACACCATATATTTT. This gives the protein CASSAQAGSGNTIYF. The chain carries TRBV7-2 and TRBJ1-3; D is unclear. The CDR3 length is 15 residues. Deletions cut 5 bases from V and 1 base from J, with 12 bases between. CDR1 and CDR2 (germline): SGHTA, FQGNSA.

The chain joins TRBV19 to TRBJ1-2; 12 bases align to TRBD1. This CDR3 spans 15 amino acids. The germline CDR1 and CDR2 sequences are LNHDA and SQIVND (reference sequence). V shed 5 bases and J 6 bases; nucleotides not matched to a gene: 7. The CDR3 sequence: CASSRDRGLSDGYTF. The CDR3 DNA follows: TGTGCCAGTAGTCGGGACAGGGGGCTATCGGATGGCTACACCTTC.

This clonotype has at least ten counts. V usage is TRBV27 and J usage is TRBJ2-1; D remains unclear. The length of the CDR3 is 15 residues. Trimming left V 6 bases short and J 0 bases short, with 12 bases between. CDR1 is MNHEY, CDR2 SMNVEV, per germline (reference sequence). In DNA form, the CDR3 reads TGTGCCAGCAGCCTAGGAGTACTCTCCTACAATGAGCAGTTCTTC. Its protein product is CASSLGVLSYNEQFF.

V is TRBV4-3 and J is TRBJ2-2; 7 bases align to TRBD1. The CDR3 contains 18 residues. Looked up from germline, CDR1 is LGHNA and CDR2 is YSLEER. V lost 3 bases, J lost 4 bases, and 14 bases stayed unmatched. This CDR3 is CASSHRSGTDTATGELFF. CDR3 sequence (DNA): TGCGCCAGCAGCCACAGGTCCGGGACAGACACCGCCACCGGGGAGCTGTTTTTT.

V gene TRBV20-1 combines with J gene TRBJ1-1; the D is unclear. The germline V and J ends were trimmed by 3 bases and 7 bases, with 9 bases remaining between them. CDR3 length: 11 amino acids. CDR1 is DFQATT, CDR2 SNEGSKA, per germline (reference sequence). As DNA, the CDR3 is TGCAGTGCTAGGTCCACCCATGAAGCTTTCTTT. Protein product: CSARSTHEAFF.

In this sample, this clonotype turned up a few times. CDR3 region: CASSPGLPGEQYF. The CDR3 DNA sequence: TGTGCCAGCAGCCCGGGACTCCCAGGCGAGCAGTACTTC. This chain connects TRBV5-4 to TRBJ2-7, with a tentative D call TRBD2 (6 bases). This CDR3 spans 13 amino acids. CDR1 and CDR2 (germline): SGHNT, YYREEE (reference sequence). V lost 4 bases, J lost 6 bases, and 14 bases lay in between.

The chain recombines TRBV3-1 with TRBJ2-1; D gene ambiguous. V was cut by 1 base and J by 6 bases, with 13 bases left in between. CDR1 is LGHDT and CDR2 is YNNKEL in the germline V gene (reference sequence). The CDR3 runs 15 residues. The CDR3 protein is CASSQAGPRGNEQFF. The CDR3 region has the DNA TGTGCCAGCAGCCAAGCCGGACCCCGTGGCAATGAGCAGTTCTTC.

The rearrangement joins TRBV9 to TRBJ2-3; 7 positions agree with TRBD2. Per the germline V gene, CDR1 is SGDLS and CDR2 is YYNGEE. The CDR3 has 14 residues. V lost 3 bases, J lost 8 bases, and 9 bases stayed unmatched. As DNA, the CDR3 is TGTGCCAGCAGCGCTTCGACGGGAGGCGGTACGCAGTATTTT. Protein sequence: CASSASTGGGTQYF.

This clonotype appeared a few times. The chain combines TRBV7-6 with TRBJ2-4, with 9 bases identical to TRBD1. Germline values: CDR1 SGHVS, CDR2 FNYEAQ. V shed 3 bases and J 4 bases; nucleotides not matched to a gene: 7. The CDR3 is 16 residues long. The CDR3 reads CASSFPFGTGKNIQYF. CDR3 in DNA: TGTGCCAGCAGCTTTCCGTTCGGGACAGGGAAAAACATTCAGTACTTC.

The chain recombines TRBV7-2 with TRBJ2-5; 12 bases map to TRBD2. CDR1 and CDR2 (germline): SGHTA, FQGNSA. The trim removed 3 bases at V and 5 bases at J, leaving 10 bases unmatched. There are 17 residues in the CDR3. The CDR3 region has the DNA TGTGCCAGCAGCTTTAGCAGTCTAGCGGGAGGGGGGGAGACCCAGTACTTC. This sequence encodes CASSFSSLAGGGETQYF.

The V and J genes are TRBV6-2 or TRBV6-3 and TRBJ2-7; D is perhaps TRBD2 (6 bases). This CDR3 region has 12 residues. V shed 5 bases and J shed 9 bases, with 14 bases lying between them. Germline V gene sequence: CDR1 MNHEY, CDR2 SVGEGT. The DNA of the CDR3 is TGTGCCAGCAGTGCCCCCGGGGGAGGGCAGTACGTC. Residues: CASSAPGGGQYV.

V usage is TRBV11-2 and J usage is TRBJ2-1, with no clear D. The germline CDR1 and CDR2 sequences are SGHAT and FQNNGV. The V end was cut by 2 bases, the J end by 2 bases, with 10 bases between. The CDR3 is made up of 15 amino acids. The CDR3 here is CASSLSKSTYNEQFF. CDR3 bases: TGTGCCAGCAGCTTATCTAAGAGTACCTACAATGAGCAGTTCTTC.

Ten or more counts support this clonotype. The chain employs TRBV7-2 and TRBJ2-3; tentative D call: TRBD2 (6 bases). V gave up 4 bases and J gave up 1 base, with 18 bases separating them. CDR1 is SGHTA and CDR2 is FQGNSA in the germline V gene. CDR3 length: 17 amino acids. CDR3 DNA: TGTGCCAGCAGCTCTCGCCTTGCCGGAGGGGGCACAGATACGCAGTATTTT. It is translated as CASSSRLAGGGTDTQYF.